The T cell receptor beta chain under discussion was sequenced for a study of CXCR3-negative and CXCR3-positive naive CD8 T cells. Whole-study results and caveats: Cryopreserved cells partially lost CXCR3 expression, and fresh PBMCs were used in most assays. The naive subsets expressed comparable surface CD5, and the authors inferred TCR strength from TRB CDR3 properties.

In regard to this clonotype: Its target is not known.

Per the germline V gene, CDR1 is MGHRA and CDR2 is YSYEKL. The CDR3 sequence is 15 residues long. UMI-labeled TRB cDNA libraries were prepared by 5' RACE. TCRdb reprocessed the 5' RACE reads; each CDR3 protein has one entry and no DNA is given. This sample carries tens of thousands of distinct CDR3 sequences, with about 1.6% going to the ten biggest clones. Sorting was done in triplicate for each CD8+ T cell subset (under 330,000 cells each). What was sequenced was naive CXCR3- CD8+ T cells from blood. As to subset: CD45RO-CCR7+CD27+CD95- naive CD8+ T cells lacking CXCR3 (TNR3-). The sequence was collected from a human donor in good health. Some clones in this sample may be carry-over from other donors' samples. The chain is built from TRBV4-1 and TRBJ2-7; TCRdb lists TRBD2, though no DNA is available to test this call. This CDR3 reads CASSHRSGTIYEQYF.